The 11 T cell receptor beta chains below were found in one sample sequenced in a study of shared clonotypes between healthy human individuals. Assay: immunoSEQ multiplex PCR; the TCRdb copy retains only in-frame clones and omits some. The table includes about 490,000 clones, roughly 85% detected once. Sequencing used PBMCs. The receptors come from a middle-aged woman in good health. Some clones in this sample may be carry-over from other donors' samples.

The J gene is TRBJ1-2, the V gene TRBV10-3, with TRBD1 identical over 8 bases. CDR3 length: 12 amino acids. Germline V gives CDR1 ENHRY, CDR2 SYGVKD. With 6 bases clipped from V and 5 bases from J, the junction kept 2 bases outside the gene matches. The CDR3 region is CAIRGQDYGYTF. CDR3 DNA sequence: TGTGCCATCAGGGGACAGGATTATGGCTACACCTTC.

This chain joins TRBV29-1 and TRBJ1-1; 7 positions match TRBD1. Germline loops: CDR1 SQVTM, CDR2 ANQGSEA. The CDR3 has 15 residues. Unmatched junction bases numbered 7, after V lost 3 bases and J lost 0 bases. The chain's CDR3 is CSVDRGWGMNTEAFF. The CDR3 DNA is TGCAGCGTTGACAGGGGGTGGGGTATGAACACTGAAGCTTTCTTT.

The V gene is TRBV5-1, the J gene TRBJ2-7; D is uncertain. Trimming pared 4 bases from V and 4 bases from J, leaving 12 bases between. This CDR3 is 13 amino acids long. Germline loops: CDR1 SGHRS, CDR2 YFSETQ. CDR3 nucleotide sequence: TGCGCCAGCAGCCCCCCCGGCAGATACGAGCAGTACTTC. Its protein product is CASSPPGRYEQYF.

The chain has TRBV7-9 and TRBJ2-1, with 7 bases that match TRBD2. The CDR3 has 14 residues. Germline V CDR1 and CDR2: SEHNR, FQNEAQ (reference sequence). The junction had 5 bases not matched to a gene; V was cut back by 5 bases and J by 4 bases. The CDR3 region has the DNA TGTGCCAGCAGCCATAGCGGGCTGTACAATGAGCAGTTCTTC. It yields the protein CASSHSGLYNEQFF.

This chain links TRBV27 with TRBJ2-7; 8 bases agree with TRBD1. The CDR3 sequence is 14 residues long. Unmatched junction bases numbered 5, after V lost 7 bases and J lost 0 bases. The germline V gene has CDR1 MNHEY and CDR2 SMNVEV (reference sequence). The CDR3 spells CASNRQGSSYEQYF. CDR3 in DNA: TGTGCCAGCAACCGACAGGGGAGCTCCTACGAGCAGTACTTC.

The CDR3 DNA reads as TGCAGCGTTGGGGGCGGGATGTTAGCCAAAAACATTCAGTACTTC. It yields the protein CSVGGGMLAKNIQYF. The rearrangement links TRBV29-1 to TRBJ2-4, with D possibly TRBD2 on 6 matching bases. CDR3 length equals 15 residues. Germline-derived CDR1 and CDR2 are SQVTM and ANQGSEA. V was cut by 4 bases and J by 0 bases, with 13 bases left in between.

The gene calls are TRBV5-1 and TRBJ1-2; TRBD1 matches 8 bases. Germline-derived CDR1 and CDR2 are SGHRS and YFSETQ. The CDR3 is 17 residues long. V was clipped by 4 bases and J by 0 bases; unmatched bases: 11. This CDR3 reads CASSPGTGPTSNYGYTF. CDR3 sequence (DNA): TGCGCCAGCAGCCCCGGGACAGGCCCAACCTCTAACTATGGCTACACCTTC.

The rearrangement links TRBV29-1 to TRBJ1-4; TRBD1 aligns across 7 bases. The CDR3 totals 13 residues. Germline CDR1 reads SQVTM; CDR2 reads ANQGSEA. Trimming took 5 bases from V and 7 from J; bases not matched to a gene: 7. The CDR3 here is CSVQGGAGEKLFF. The CDR3 nucleotides are TGCAGCGTTCAGGGGGGCGCAGGTGAAAAACTGTTTTTT. Using reference TRBV29-1 and TRBJ1-4 for the parts outside the CDR3, the full variable domain is SAVISQKPSRDICQRGTSLTIQCQVDSQVTMMFWYRQQPGQSLTLIATANQGSEATYESGFVIDKFPISRPNLTFSTLTVSNMSPEDSSIYLCSVQGGAGEKLFFGSGTQLSVL.

The rearrangement joins TRBV2 to TRBJ1-1; D possibly corresponds to TRBD1 (6 bases). Germline V lookup: CDR1 SNHLY, CDR2 FYNNEI. Trimming removed 0 bases from V and 10 bases from J, with 15 bases in between. This CDR3 spans 14 amino acids. The CDR3 is CASSEAVGALRAFF. CDR3 sequence (DNA): TGTGCCAGCAGTGAAGCAGTGGGGGCCCTTCGAGCTTTCTTT.

In its sample, this clone was seen once. This rearrangement joins TRBV5-5 to TRBJ2-1; possibly TRBD2 for D (5 bases). The CDR3 is 13 amino acids. V dropped 3 bases and J dropped 10 bases, with 14 bases sitting between them. Germline loops: CDR1 SGHKS, CDR2 YYEKEE (reference sequence). Here the CDR3 reads CASSSVAGVEQFF. In nucleotides, the CDR3 is TGTGCCAGCAGCTCGGTTGCCGGGGTAGAGCAGTTCTTC.

The chain combines TRBV5-1 with TRBJ2-5; D is unclear. The CDR3 is 13 amino acids. V was shortened by 4 bases and J by 3 bases, with 10 bases between the two germline ends. Germline CDR1 is SGHRS and CDR2 is YFSETQ. The CDR3 DNA is TGCGCCAGCAGCCCCAGCCCCGAAGAGACCCAGTACTTC. Protein product: CASSPSPEETQYF.